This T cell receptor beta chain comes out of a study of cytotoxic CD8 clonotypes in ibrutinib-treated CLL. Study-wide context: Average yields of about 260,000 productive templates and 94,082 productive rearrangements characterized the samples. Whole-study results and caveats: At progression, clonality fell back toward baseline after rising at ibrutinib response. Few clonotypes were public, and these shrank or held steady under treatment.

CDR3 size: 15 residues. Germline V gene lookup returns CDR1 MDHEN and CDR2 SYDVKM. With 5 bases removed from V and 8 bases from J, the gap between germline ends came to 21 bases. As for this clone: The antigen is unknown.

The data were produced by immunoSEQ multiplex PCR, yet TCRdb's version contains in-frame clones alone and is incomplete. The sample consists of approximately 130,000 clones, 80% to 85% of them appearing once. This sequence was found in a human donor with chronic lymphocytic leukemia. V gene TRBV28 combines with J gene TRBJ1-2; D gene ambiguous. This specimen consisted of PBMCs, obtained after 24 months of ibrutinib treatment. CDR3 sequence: CASSQISPTENGYTF. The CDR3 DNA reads TGTGCCAGCAGTCAGATATCCCCCACGGAAAACGGCTACACCTTC.